One sample yielded the 6 T cell receptor beta chains listed below, sequenced in a study of pediatric ulcerative colitis. TCRdb keeps only in-frame clones here, not all; method: immunoSEQ multiplex PCR. The data show 25,000 to 35,000 clones, approximately 78% seen once. The sequencing input was blood. Receptors were obtained from a boy aged 10-17 years with severe ulcerative colitis.

The V and J genes are TRBV27 and TRBJ2-3; the D gene is possibly TRBD2 (6 bases). In germline, CDR1 is MNHEY, CDR2 SMNVEV (reference sequence). The V end was cut by 4 bases, the J end by 2 bases, with 10 bases between. This CDR3 is 14 amino acids long. The CDR3 sequence: CASSYSGYTDTQYF. In DNA, the CDR3 is TGTGCCAGCAGTTATAGCGGATACACAGATACGCAGTATTTT.

There are a few counts of this clone. V usage is TRBV4-2 and J usage is TRBJ2-3; D remains ambiguous. Trimming cost V 4 bases and J 2 bases, with 16 bases left between them. CDR3 length: 16 residues. From germline, CDR1 is LGHNA and CDR2 YNFKEQ. The CDR3 DNA follows: TGTGCCAGCAGCCCCTGGGGAAGCCAGACCACAGATACGCAGTATTTT. Amino acids: CASSPWGSQTTDTQYF.

This clone was recorded once. The rearrangement uses TRBV5-4 and TRBJ1-1; D unclear. Trimming stripped 0 bases from V and 3 bases from J, with 15 bases between. The CDR3 spans 16 residues. The germline CDR1 and CDR2 sequences are SGHNT and YYREEE (reference sequence). CDR3 sequence (DNA): TGTGCCAGCAGCTTGGGTGGGAGGCTGGGATACACTGAAGCTTTCTTT. Encoded protein: CASSLGGRLGYTEAFF.

The chain has TRBV25-1 and TRBJ2-1; 9 bases fit TRBD1. Germline V gene lookup returns CDR1 MGHDK and CDR2 SYGVNS. With 5 bases clipped from V and 7 bases from J, the junction kept 9 bases outside the gene matches. The CDR3 contains 15 residues. The CDR3 here is CASSPLGTGINEQFF. DNA of the CDR3: TGTGCCAGCAGTCCCCTGGGGACAGGGATTAATGAGCAGTTCTTC.

This clone was observed a few times. V usage is TRBV13 and J usage is TRBJ1-1; no reliable D call. The CDR3 is made up of 13 amino acids. The germline CDR1 and CDR2 sequences are PRHDT and FYEKMQ (reference sequence). The V end was cut by 4 bases, the J end by 0 bases, with 6 bases between. Written as DNA, the CDR3 is TGTGCCAGCAGCTCCCCCATGAACACTGAAGCTTTCTTT. It encodes CASSSPMNTEAFF. The full variable domain, its missing parts supplied by reference TRBV13 and TRBJ1-1, is AAGVIQSPRHLIKEKRETATLKCYPIPRHDTVYWYQQGPGQDPQFLISFYEKMQSDKGSIPDRFSAQQFSDYHSELNMSSLELGDSALYFCASSSPMNTEAFFGQGTRLTVV.

The genes are TRBV7-6 and TRBJ2-7; the match to TRBD2 covers 13 bases. V dropped 5 bases and J dropped 3; count of bases not matched to a gene: 4. The CDR3 length is 15 residues. Per the germline V gene, CDR1 is SGHVS and CDR2 is FNYEAQ. This CDR3 is CASSMGLAGFYEQYF. CDR3 DNA: TGTGCCAGCAGCATGGGACTAGCGGGATTCTACGAGCAGTACTTC.